The subject of this entry is one T cell receptor beta chain. Between the trimmed V and J ends, which lost 0 bases and 4 bases, there was a span of 7 bases. The CDR3 covers 14 residues. The germline V gene encodes CDR1 SGDLS and CDR2 YYNGEE. Tagging with unique molecular identifiers was applied to individual cDNA molecules. A single record per CDR3 protein comes from TCRdb applying MiXCR to the 5' RACE reads. Among 80,000 to 95,000 distinct CDR3 sequences listed, about 15% were seen once. The data were obtained in a study of early T cells in non-severe SARS-CoV-2 infection. This clonotype originated in an adult who was a healthcare worker with PCR-confirmed SARS-CoV-2 infection or an uninfected control (not recorded which). Source material: whole blood. The chain links TRBV9 to TRBJ1-4; maybe TRBD1 (5 bases). The CDR3 reads CASSVGDSNEKLFF. DNA of the CDR3: TGTGCCAGCAGCGTAGGAGACAGTAATGAAAAACTGTTTTTT.